The clone carrying this T cell receptor (beta chain) appeared many times. Its cognate antigen is unknown. These data come from a study of T cell repertoires in cytomegalovirus infection. Study-wide background: Public TCR beta signatures marked donors with CMV infection and the matching HLA. General study points: Clonotypes of TCR beta that were HLA-C-restricted and CMV-specific dominated the ex vivo response. There were carriers of CMV plus the relevant HLA, and cumulative public TCR beta family frequency identified them.

One entry per CDR3 protein, called by TCRdb with MiXCR from the reads. The sample comprises under 350,000 distinct CDR3 sequences, more than 8% of which are singletons, and around 4% rests with the top ten. This CDR3 spans 14 amino acids. The ends lost 1 base at V and 8 bases at J; junction bases unmatched: 3. Looked up from germline, CDR1 is SGHDN and CDR2 is FVKESK. Sequencing was carried out using PBMCs. The source of this sequence is a human donor in good health (CMV status not recorded). Some clones in this sample may be carry-over from other donors' samples. V and J are TRBV14 and TRBJ1-2, with 11 bases matching TRBD1. The CDR3 loop reads CASSQVRTGGGYTF. The CDR3 DNA reads TGTGCCAGCAGCCAAGTCCGGACAGGGGGCGGCTACACCTTC.